This T cell receptor beta chain was recorded in a study of spatial heterogeneity in lung cancer. Documented time point: sample taken at primary tumor resection. Donation came from 70 or so patients with untreated early-stage non-small cell lung cancer. V was clipped by 2 bases and J by 3 bases, with 13 bases between them. Germline V gene lookup returns CDR1 MNHEY and CDR2 SVGEGT. CDR3 length: 16 residues. TCRdb passed the 5' RACE reads through MiXCR, listing each CDR3 protein once. The sample holds tens of thousands of distinct CDR3 sequences, about an eighth seen once. The J gene is TRBJ2-2, the V gene TRBV6-2 or TRBV6-3, with a tentative D call TRBD1 (6 bases). The TCR sequence derives from a male donor with early-stage non-small cell lung cancer. Material: PBMCs, obtained at surgery. The CDR3 here is CASSYVGAEDTGELFF. The CDR3 DNA sequence: TGTGCCAGCAGTTACGTGGGGGCGGAGGACACCGGGGAGCTGTTTTTT.